The 4 T cell receptor beta chains below were found in one sample sequenced in a study of T cells in Graves' hyperthyroidism and ophthalmopathy. TCR beta CDR3 region amplification was performed from RNA transcripts. Carried out on the TCR CDR3, a first-round RT-PCR used the HTBI primer set. Via MiXCR, TCRdb re-called the multiplex PCR reads, giving one row per CDR3 protein. Of about 270,000 distinct CDR3 sequences listed, around 15% are singletons. Material: blood. The receptors originated from a woman aged 45-59 years with Graves' hyperthyroidism that later progressed to Graves' ophthalmopathy.

This clonotype has only a few counts. This chain uses TRBV30 with TRBJ2-7, with D unresolved. CDR1 is GTSNPN, CDR2 SVGIG, per germline (reference sequence). Deletions cut 7 bases from V and 1 base from J, with 11 bases between. The CDR3 runs to 12 residues. CDR3 in amino acids: CAFRISSYEQYF. CDR3 in DNA: TGTGCCTTCCGGATTAGTTCCTACGAGCAGTACTTC.

V and J are TRBV2 and TRBJ2-7; D remains ambiguous. Germline loops: CDR1 SNHLY, CDR2 FYNNEI. V lost 7 bases and J lost 0, with 13 bases in between. CDR3 length: 14 amino acids. For the CDR3, the DNA is TGTGCCAGCACCCTCGACTCGAGCTCCTACGAGCAGTACTTC. Amino acid sequence: CASTLDSSSYEQYF.

This clonotype showed up many times. The chain couples TRBV5-6 to TRBJ2-1; 10 nucleotides match TRBD2. The CDR3 is 15 residues long. CDR1 and CDR2 (germline): SGHDT, YYEEEE. Trimming removed 4 bases from V and 3 bases from J; junction bases left unmatched: 4. CDR3 nucleotide sequence: TGTGCCAGCAGCAAGGGACTAGCGTTCTACAATGAGCAGTTCTTC. It yields the protein CASSKGLAFYNEQFF.

V is TRBV4-2 and J is TRBJ2-3; TRBD1 matches 8 bases. This CDR3 has 16 amino acids. The V gene's germline CDR1 is LGHNA and CDR2 YNFKEQ. Losses at the gene ends were 2 bases for V and 2 bases for J; bases not matched to a gene: 6. The CDR3 DNA reads TGTGCCAGCAGCCAAACGGACAGGGCGTACACAGATACGCAGTATTTT. Translating gives CASSQTDRAYTDTQYF.